This entry lists 20 T cell receptor beta chains sequenced from one sample in a study of shared clonotypes between healthy human individuals. Profiled with immunoSEQ multiplex PCR; TCRdb holds only in-frame clones, not every one. The repertoire consists of roughly 1.4 million clones, with 97% to 99% occurring once and the leading ten covering roughly 0.35%. The sample taken for sequencing was naive CD4+ T cells sorted from blood. The subset was: CD45RA+ positively selected. These TCRs come from a man younger than 45 in good health.

Worth noting for this clone: Different DNA sequences within this sample yield the same CDR3. The rearrangement uses TRBV6-5 and TRBJ2-7; TRBD2 agrees at 7 bases. Germline V gene data show CDR1 as MNHEY and CDR2 as SVGAGI. Unmatched junction bases numbered 3, after V lost 2 bases and J lost 2 bases. This CDR3 comprises 14 residues. The CDR3 nucleotides read TGTGCCAGCAGTTACGCTAGCGGCCCCTACGAGCAGTACTTC. This translates into CASSYASGPYEQYF.

V usage is TRBV5-1 and J usage is TRBJ1-1; D call uncertain. The CDR3 spans 14 residues. Germline V gene data show CDR1 as SGHRS and CDR2 as YFSETQ. Trimming pared 0 bases from V and 3 bases from J, leaving 9 bases between. The DNA for the CDR3 is TGCGCCAGCAGCTTGGGGCCGAGAGACACTGAAGCTTTCTTT. Its translation: CASSLGPRDTEAFF.

The gene calls are TRBV28 and TRBJ2-7, with 7 positions matching TRBD1. This CDR3 has 15 amino acids. The V gene end was trimmed by 3 bases and the J gene end by 0 bases; junction bases not matched to a gene: 5. The V gene's germline CDR1 is MDHEN and CDR2 SYDVKM. The CDR3 DNA follows: TGTGCCAGCAGTTTCCCGGACAGGCCCTCCTACGAGCAGTACTTC. This encodes CASSFPDRPSYEQYF.

The rearrangement joins TRBV6-5 to TRBJ2-1; the D is unclear. Trimming removed 2 bases at V and 6 bases at J, with 11 bases between. The CDR3 is 14 amino acids. Germline values: CDR1 MNHEY, CDR2 SVGAGI. CDR3 sequence reads: CASSYRVRGNEQFF. Here the CDR3 DNA reads TGTGCCAGCAGTTACCGGGTTCGCGGCAATGAGCAGTTCTTC.

In DNA form, the CDR3 reads TGTGCCAGCAGTTACTCGCCACAGGGGATGCAGTACTTC. This encodes CASSYSPQGMQYF. The chain uses TRBV6-5 and TRBJ2-7; 7 positions match TRBD1. Trimming took 0 bases from V and 9 from J; bases not matched to a gene: 5. Germline V gene sequence: CDR1 MNHEY, CDR2 SVGAGI. The CDR3 sequence is 13 residues long.

The chain couples TRBV5-4 to TRBJ1-2, with D unclear. The length of the CDR3 is 17 residues. Germline V CDR1 and CDR2: SGHNT, YYREEE (reference sequence). Trimming took off 1 base at V and 2 bases at J, with 18 bases between the two ends. CDR3 coding DNA: TGTGCCAGCAGCTTGCCTGGAAGAGCCCAACTAAACTATGGCTACACCTTC. Its protein product is CASSLPGRAQLNYGYTF.

The CDR3 here is CASSPREGMAYTF. DNA of the CDR3: TGTGCCAGCAGCCCCCGTGAGGGAATGGCCTACACCTTC. V gene TRBV7-9 combines with J gene TRBJ1-2, with D unclear. The V end was cut by 5 bases, the J end by 10 bases, with 17 bases between. CDR1 is SEHNR and CDR2 is FQNEAQ in the germline V gene (reference sequence). CDR3 length equals 13 residues.

J is TRBJ1-1 and V is TRBV19, with 8 positions matching TRBD1. V was pared by 6 bases and J by 4 bases, with 4 bases of the junction left unmatched. This CDR3 spans 13 amino acids. Looked up from germline, CDR1 is LNHDA and CDR2 is SQIVND (reference sequence). The CDR3 spells CASRDRVITEAFF. The CDR3 region has the DNA TGTGCCAGTAGGGACAGGGTGATCACTGAAGCTTTCTTT.

CDR3 region: CASSLGTRAYEEQYF. The CDR3 nucleotides read TGTGCCAGCAGCTTGGGTACTAGAGCCTACGAGGAGCAGTACTTC. This chain connects TRBV5-4 to TRBJ2-7; D perhaps matches TRBD2 (5 bases). The V end was cut by 0 bases, the J end by 7 bases, with 17 bases between. Germline CDR1 reads SGHNT; CDR2 reads YYREEE (reference sequence). The CDR3 totals 15 residues. Full variable domain (remainder filled in from reference TRBV5-4 and TRBJ2-7): ETGVTQSPTHLIKTRGQQVTLRCSSQSGHNTVSWYQQALGQGPQFIFQYYREEENGRGNFPPRFSGLQFPNYSSELNVNALELDDSALYLCASSLGTRAYEEQYFGPGTRLTVT.

The CDR3 DNA is TGTGCCAGCATCACCACAGGGGGCATTGGCTACACCTTC. Protein: CASITTGGIGYTF. The J gene is TRBJ1-2, the V gene TRBV5-4; TRBD1 agrees at 9 bases. The germline V gene has CDR1 SGHNT and CDR2 YYREEE (reference sequence). V shed 6 bases and J 7 bases; nucleotides not matched to a gene: 7. This CDR3 has 13 residues. The whole variable domain, remainder taken from reference TRBV5-4 and TRBJ1-2, is ETGVTQSPTHLIKTRGQQVTLRCSSQSGHNTVSWYQQALGQGPQFIFQYYREEENGRGNFPPRFSGLQFPNYSSELNVNALELDDSALYLCASITTGGIGYTFGSGTRLTVV.

This chain connects TRBV5-8 to TRBJ2-3; 14 bases fit TRBD2. The CDR3 has 16 amino acids. The junction had 7 bases not matched to a gene; V was cut back by 4 bases and J by 6 bases. CDR1 is SGHTS and CDR2 is YDEGEE in the germline V gene. The CDR3 loop is CASSKGTSGSSDTQYF. CDR3 nucleotide sequence: TGTGCCAGCAGCAAGGGGACTAGCGGGAGTTCCGATACGCAGTATTTT.

The chain links TRBV5-5 to TRBJ2-1; D gene ambiguous. The V gene lost 2 bases and the J gene lost 0 bases, with 6 bases spanning the gap. CDR3 length: 14 amino acids. The germline gives CDR1 SGHKS, CDR2 YYEKEE (reference sequence). The CDR3 coding sequence is TGTGCCAGCAGCTTTCTCGTCTCCTACAATGAGCAGTTCTTC. It is translated as CASSFLVSYNEQFF.

The gene calls are TRBV5-1 and TRBJ2-7; TRBD2 matches 9 bases. With V trimmed by 4 bases and J by 6 bases, 11 bases remained unmatched. Germline CDR1 and CDR2: SGHRS and YFSETQ. The CDR3 has 15 residues. The CDR3 sequence is CASSGLAGPPGEQYF. In DNA, the CDR3 is TGCGCCAGCAGCGGTCTAGCGGGACCGCCTGGCGAGCAGTACTTC.

The rearrangement links TRBV5-4 to TRBJ1-2; D not resolved. CDR1 is SGHNT, CDR2 YYREEE, per germline (reference sequence). The CDR3 is made up of 14 amino acids. The V gene lost 1 base and the J gene lost 5 bases, with 12 bases spanning the gap. In DNA form, the CDR3 reads TGTGCCAGCAGCTTGAAAGGGAGAGGGTATGGCTACACCTTC. Encoded protein: CASSLKGRGYGYTF.

The chain recombines TRBV11-2 with TRBJ2-1; D call uncertain. CDR1 and CDR2 (germline): SGHAT, FQNNGV. V was cut by 5 bases and J by 3 bases, with 14 bases left in between. The CDR3 is 15 residues long. The CDR3 region is CASSPRLDGYNEQFF. DNA of the CDR3: TGTGCCAGCAGCCCAAGATTGGACGGCTACAATGAGCAGTTCTTC.

The chain employs TRBV7-8 and TRBJ1-4, with D perhaps TRBD1 (5 bases). CDR1 is SGHVS, CDR2 FQNEAQ, per germline. Trimming removed 5 bases from V and 6 bases from J, with 16 bases in between. The CDR3 consists of 15 residues. The CDR3 is CASSPGRRADEKLFF. The CDR3 nucleotides are TGTGCCAGCAGCCCCGGGCGCAGGGCGGATGAAAAACTGTTTTTT.

The CDR3 DNA is TGTGCCAGCAGCGGGGGGACAGGGAATCAGCCCCAGCATTTT. It yields the protein CASSGGTGNQPQHF. This chain uses TRBV5-5 with TRBJ1-5; TRBD1 matches at 9 bases. J gave up 4 bases and V 4 bases, and 3 bases lay outside the gene matches. The CDR3 is 14 amino acids. The germline CDR1 and CDR2 sequences are SGHKS and YYEKEE (reference sequence).

J is TRBJ2-2 and V is TRBV2; TRBD1 is a possible D gene (5 bases). The length of the CDR3 is 15 residues. Germline assignment: CDR1 SNHLY and CDR2 FYNNEI. V lost 3 bases and J lost 3, with 11 bases in between. In nucleotides, the CDR3 is TGTGCCAGCAGTGAGCAGGGTGGCGACACCGGGGAGCTGTTTTTT. The encoded protein is CASSEQGGDTGELFF.

The gene calls are TRBV6-1 and TRBJ2-7; D remains unclear. The CDR3 has 15 residues. In germline, CDR1 is MNHNS, CDR2 SASEGT. The V end lost 4 bases, the J end lost 0 bases, and 13 bases lay between the germline ends. The CDR3: CASSAFQRSSYEQYF. Here the CDR3 DNA reads TGTGCCAGCAGTGCTTTCCAGAGAAGCTCCTACGAGCAGTACTTC.

V usage is TRBV10-3 and J usage is TRBJ1-3; D remains unclear. The V gene lost 5 bases and the J gene lost 6 bases, with 5 bases spanning the gap. Germline V CDR1 and CDR2: ENHRY, SYGVKD. CDR3 length: 11 residues. CDR3 protein: CAISPKNTIYF. CDR3 DNA sequence: TGTGCCATCAGTCCCAAAAACACCATATATTTT.